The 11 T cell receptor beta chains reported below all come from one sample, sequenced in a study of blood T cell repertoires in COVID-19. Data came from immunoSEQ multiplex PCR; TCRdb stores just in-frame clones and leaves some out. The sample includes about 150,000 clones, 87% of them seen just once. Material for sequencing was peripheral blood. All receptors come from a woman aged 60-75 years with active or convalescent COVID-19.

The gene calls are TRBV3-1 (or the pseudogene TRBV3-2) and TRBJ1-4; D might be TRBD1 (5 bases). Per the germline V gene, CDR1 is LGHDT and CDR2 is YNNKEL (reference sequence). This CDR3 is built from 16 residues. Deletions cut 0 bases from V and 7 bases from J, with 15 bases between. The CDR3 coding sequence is TGTGCCAGCAGCCAAGAACAGGCACAGACCCTTGAAAAACTGTTTTTT. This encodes CASSQEQAQTLEKLFF.

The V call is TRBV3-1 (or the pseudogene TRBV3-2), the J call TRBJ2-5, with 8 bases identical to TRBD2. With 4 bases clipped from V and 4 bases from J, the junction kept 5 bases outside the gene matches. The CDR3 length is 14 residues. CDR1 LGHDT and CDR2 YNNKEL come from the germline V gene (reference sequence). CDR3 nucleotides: TGTGCCAGCAGCCCCCGGGGGGGCGGAGAGACCCAGTACTTC. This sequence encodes CASSPRGGGETQYF.

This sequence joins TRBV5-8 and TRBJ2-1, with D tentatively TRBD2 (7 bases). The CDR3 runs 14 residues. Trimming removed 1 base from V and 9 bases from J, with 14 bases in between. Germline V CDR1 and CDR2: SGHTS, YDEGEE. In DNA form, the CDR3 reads TGTGCCAGCAGCTTGTATTCCGGGGGGCTTGAGCAGTTCTTC. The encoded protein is CASSLYSGGLEQFF.

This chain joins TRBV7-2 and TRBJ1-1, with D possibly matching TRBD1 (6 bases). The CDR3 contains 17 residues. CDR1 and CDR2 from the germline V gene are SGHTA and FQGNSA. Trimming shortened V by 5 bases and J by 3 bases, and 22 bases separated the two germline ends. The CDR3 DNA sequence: TGTGCCAGCAGCCACTCGATATGGGGGCGAACACACACTGAAGCTTTCTTT. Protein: CASSHSIWGRTHTEAFF.

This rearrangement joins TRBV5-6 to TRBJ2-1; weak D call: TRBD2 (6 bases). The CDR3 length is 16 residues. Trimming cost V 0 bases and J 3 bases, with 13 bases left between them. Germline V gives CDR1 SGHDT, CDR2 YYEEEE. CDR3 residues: CASSLAVSGNYNEQFF. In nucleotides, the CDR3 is TGTGCCAGCAGCTTGGCGGTTAGCGGCAACTACAATGAGCAGTTCTTC.

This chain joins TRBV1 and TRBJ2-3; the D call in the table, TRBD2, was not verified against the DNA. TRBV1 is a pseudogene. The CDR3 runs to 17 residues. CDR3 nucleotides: TGCACCAGCACCAAAGGGCGACCGCGGGGGAGCACAGATACGCAGTATTTT. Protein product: CTSTKGRPRGSTDTQYF.

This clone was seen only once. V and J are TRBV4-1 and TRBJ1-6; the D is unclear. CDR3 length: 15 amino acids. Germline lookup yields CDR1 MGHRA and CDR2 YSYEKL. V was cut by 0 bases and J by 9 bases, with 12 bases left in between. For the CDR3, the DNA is TGCGCCAGCAGCCAAGATTCCAGCTGGAGTTCACCCCTCCACTTT. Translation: CASSQDSSWSSPLHF.

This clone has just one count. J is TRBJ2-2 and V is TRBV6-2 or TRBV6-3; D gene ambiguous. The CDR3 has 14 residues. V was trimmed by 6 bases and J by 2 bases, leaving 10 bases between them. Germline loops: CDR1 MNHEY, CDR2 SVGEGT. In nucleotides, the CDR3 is TGTGCCAGCAGATACCAGTCTAACACCGGGGAGCTGTTTTTT. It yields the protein CASRYQSNTGELFF.

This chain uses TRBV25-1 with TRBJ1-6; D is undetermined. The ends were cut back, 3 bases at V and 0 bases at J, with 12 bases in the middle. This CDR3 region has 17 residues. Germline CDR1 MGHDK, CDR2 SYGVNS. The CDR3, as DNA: TGTGCCAGCAGTGATGGCCCGGGGAGCTCCTATAATTCACCCCTCCACTTT. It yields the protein CASSDGPGSSYNSPLHF.

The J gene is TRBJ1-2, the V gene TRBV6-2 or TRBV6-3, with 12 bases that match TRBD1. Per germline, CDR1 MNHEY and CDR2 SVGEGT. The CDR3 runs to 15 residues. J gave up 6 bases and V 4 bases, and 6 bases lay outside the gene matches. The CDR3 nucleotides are TGTGCCAGCAGTTCCCGGGACAGGGGGCCTCATGGCTACACCTTC. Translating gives CASSSRDRGPHGYTF.

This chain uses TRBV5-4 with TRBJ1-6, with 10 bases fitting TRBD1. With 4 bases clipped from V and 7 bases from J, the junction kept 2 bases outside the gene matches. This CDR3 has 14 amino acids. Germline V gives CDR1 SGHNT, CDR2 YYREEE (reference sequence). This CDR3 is CASSADRGNSPLHF. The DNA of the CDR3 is TGTGCCAGCAGCGCGGACAGGGGGAATTCACCCCTCCACTTT.